These T cell receptor beta chains were read from a single sample in a study of blood T cell repertoires in COVID-19. Clones were sequenced by immunoSEQ multiplex PCR, and TCRdb holds only the in-frame ones, with some missing. Of more than 300,000 clones listed, more than 70% are singletons. Sequencing was carried out using PBMCs or T cells enriched from blood (not recorded which). The origin of the receptors is a woman under 30 who had recovered from COVID-19. Both conserved end residues are part of each CDR3. Each record gives: clone size, V gene, D gene, J gene, CDR3 protein, CDR3 DNA. D genes are given only for firm matches. Size values are once, few and many counts, or a class for expanded clones, and some rows have none.

size: .
V: TRBV28
D: TRBD1
J: TRBJ1-5
CDR3: CASSFSFGQGALQPQHF
DNA: TGTGCCAGCAGTTTTAGTTTCGGACAGGGGGCTTTACAGCCCCAGCATTTT

size: .
V: TRBV29-1
D: TRBD1
J: TRBJ2-7
CDR3: CSVEVSGQGASYEQYF
DNA: TGCAGCGTTGAGGTATCGGGACAGGGTGCTTCCTACGAGCAGTACTTC

size: .
V: TRBV5-8
D: .
J: TRBJ1-2
CDR3: CASSKTGLRRPANYGYTF
DNA: TGTGCCAGCAGCAAAACAGGGCTTCGACGCCCCGCTAACTATGGCTACACCTTC

size: .
V: TRBV2
D: .
J: TRBJ1-4
CDR3: CASSHAVTTNEKLFF
DNA: TGTGCCAGCAGCCATGCGGTGACAACTAATGAAAAACTGTTTTTT

size: .
V: TRBV5-1
D: .
J: TRBJ1-1
CDR3: CASSLEDSYFMNTEAFF
DNA: TGCGCCAGCAGCTTGGAGGACAGCTACTTTATGAACACTGAAGCTTTCTTT

size: .
V: TRBV7-9
D: .
J: TRBJ2-7
CDR3: CASSLVGGPSSYEQYF
DNA: TGTGCCAGCAGCTTAGTGGGAGGACCAAGCTCCTACGAGCAGTACTTC

size: .
V: TRBV9
D: TRBD1
J: TRBJ2-1
CDR3: CASSVLEQGASSYNEQFF
DNA: TGTGCCAGCAGCGTATTGGAACAGGGGGCTTCATCCTACAATGAGCAGTTCTTC

size: .
V: TRBV15
D: TRBD1
J: TRBJ1-1
CDR3: CATSRVGQLNTEAFF
DNA: TGTGCCACCAGCAGAGTGGGACAGTTGAACACTGAAGCTTTCTTT

size: .
V: TRBV13
D: .
J: TRBJ1-2
CDR3: CASSGGTLNGYTF
DNA: TGTGCCAGCAGCGGAGGGACGTTGAATGGCTACACCTTC

size: .
V: TRBV15
D: TRBD1
J: TRBJ2-1
CDR3: CATSSDRGPNNEQFF
DNA: TGTGCCACCAGCAGTGACAGGGGGCCTAACAATGAGCAGTTCTTC

size: .
V: TRBV29-1
D: .
J: TRBJ1-1
CDR3: CSVGHYRGQLPMNTEAFF
DNA: TGCAGCGTTGGCCACTACCGAGGACAGTTACCTATGAACACTGAAGCTTTCTTT

size: .
V: TRBV4-3
D: .
J: TRBJ1-4
CDR3: CASSRRQQSAEKLFF
DNA: TGCGCCAGCAGCCGTCGACAGCAATCGGCTGAAAAACTGTTTTTT

size: .
V: TRBV5-6
D: .
J: TRBJ2-7
CDR3: CASSLSGPGVSSYEQYF
DNA: TGTGCCAGCAGCTTGTCCGGTCCAGGGGTGAGCTCCTACGAGCAGTACTTC

size: .
V: TRBV30
D: .
J: TRBJ2-6
CDR3: CAWSKGSGANVLTF
DNA: TGTGCCTGGAGTAAGGGGTCTGGGGCCAACGTCCTGACTTTC

size: few
V: TRBV27
D: .
J: TRBJ2-3
CDR3: CASSFFGGERDTQYF
DNA: TGTGCCAGCAGTTTTTTCGGCGGGGAGAGGGATACGCAGTATTTT

size: .
V: TRBV24-1
D: .
J: TRBJ2-2
CDR3: CATSGHANTGELFF
DNA: TGTGCCACCAGTGGGCACGCGAACACCGGGGAGCTGTTTTTT

size: .
V: TRBV7-2
D: TRBD1
J: TRBJ1-1
CDR3: CASSLPQGGTSEAFF
DNA: TGTGCCAGCAGCTTACCACAGGGGGGAACAAGTGAAGCTTTCTTT

size: .
V: TRBV4-2
D: .
J: TRBJ1-1
CDR3: CASSQELTTEAFF
DNA: TGTGCCAGCAGCCAGGAATTGACTACTGAAGCTTTCTTT

size: .
V: TRBV13
D: .
J: TRBJ1-1
CDR3: CASSFQGGGTEAFF
DNA: TGTGCCAGCAGCTTCCAGGGAGGTGGTACTGAAGCTTTCTTT

size: .
V: TRBV29-1
D: .
J: TRBJ1-3
CDR3: CSVEDRGNTIYF
DNA: TGCAGCGTTGAAGACAGGGGAAACACCATATATTTT

size: .
V: TRBV19
D: .
J: TRBJ1-2
CDR3: CASSTYGVHYGYTF
DNA: TGTGCCAGTAGTACCTACGGGGTCCACTATGGCTACACCTTC

size: .
V: TRBV7-3
D: TRBD2
J: TRBJ2-1
CDR3: CASSPTSGERGEQFF
DNA: TGTGCCAGCAGCCCAACTAGCGGCGAACGGGGTGAGCAGTTCTTC

size: .
V: TRBV3-1/TRBV3-2
D: .
J: TRBJ1-2
CDR3: CASSQEGRYGYTF
DNA: TGTGCCAGCAGCCAAGAGGGGCGGTATGGCTACACCTTC

size: once
V: TRBV5-4
D: .
J: TRBJ1-2
CDR3: CASSLDTSYGYTF
DNA: TGTGCCAGCAGCTTGGACACAAGCTATGGCTACACCTTC

size: .
V: TRBV2
D: TRBD2
J: TRBJ2-3
CDR3: CASSNSGGHTDTQYF
DNA: TGTGCCAGCAGTAACAGCGGGGGACACACAGATACGCAGTATTTT

size: .
V: TRBV29-1
D: TRBD1
J: TRBJ1-1
CDR3: CSARGQLNTEAFF
DNA: TGCAGCGCAAGGGGACAGTTGAACACTGAAGCTTTCTTT

size: .
V: TRBV9
D: .
J: TRBJ1-4
CDR3: CASSAELTTNEKLFF
DNA: TGTGCCAGCAGCGCCGAACTGACAACTAATGAAAAACTGTTTTTT

size: .
V: TRBV10-3
D: .
J: TRBJ1-2
CDR3: CAISEPMDSREGYTF
DNA: TGTGCCATCAGTGAGCCGATGGACAGCCGAGAAGGCTACACCTTC

size: few
V: TRBV30
D: .
J: TRBJ1-1
CDR3: CALKGGKYTEAFF
DNA: TGTGCATTAAAAGGGGGAAAGTACACTGAAGCTTTCTTT

size: .
V: TRBV7-2
D: .
J: TRBJ1-2
CDR3: CASSLKKPLYYGYTF
DNA: TGTGCCAGCAGCTTAAAGAAACCGCTATACTATGGCTACACCTTC

size: .
V: TRBV11-2
D: .
J: TRBJ1-5
CDR3: CASSLQGFNQPQHF
DNA: TGTGCCAGCAGCTTACAGGGGTTCAATCAGCCCCAGCATTTT

size: .
V: TRBV10-2
D: TRBD2
J: TRBJ2-7
CDR3: CATALSGGTSYEQYF
DNA: TGCGCCACCGCTCTTAGCGGGGGGACCTCCTACGAGCAGTACTTC

size: .
V: TRBV6-5
D: .
J: TRBJ1-2
CDR3: CASKGGPYGYTF
DNA: TGTGCCAGCAAAGGAGGACCCTATGGCTACACCTTC

size: .
V: TRBV4-2
D: TRBD1
J: TRBJ1-2
CDR3: CASSQKGAGGYTF
DNA: TGTGCCAGCAGCCAGAAGGGGGCTGGTGGCTACACCTTC

size: .
V: TRBV5-1
D: .
J: TRBJ2-3
CDR3: CASSLAPGDTQYF
DNA: TGCGCCAGCAGCTTGGCACCGGGTGATACGCAGTATTTT

size: .
V: TRBV11-2
D: .
J: TRBJ1-2
CDR3: CATQQGAGYTF
DNA: TGTGCCACCCAACAGGGTGCTGGCTACACCTTC

size: .
V: TRBV7-9
D: .
J: TRBJ1-1
CDR3: CASSPRRVDTEAFF
DNA: TGTGCCAGCAGCCCTCGTCGGGTGGACACTGAAGCTTTCTTT

size: .
V: TRBV4-1
D: TRBD1
J: TRBJ1-4
CDR3: CASSHGGQGNEKLFF
DNA: TGCGCCAGCAGCCATGGGGGACAGGGAAATGAAAAACTGTTTTTT

size: .
V: TRBV6-5
D: .
J: TRBJ2-7
CDR3: CASSRQGNEQYF
DNA: TGTGCCAGCAGCCGCCAGGGAAACGAGCAGTACTTC

size: .
V: TRBV27
D: TRBD1
J: TRBJ1-2
CDR3: CASSPYLGQGFLDYGYTF
DNA: TGTGCCAGCAGTCCATACCTGGGACAGGGGTTTTTGGACTATGGCTACACCTTC

size: .
V: TRBV9
D: .
J: TRBJ2-7
CDR3: CASSVGPGLYEQYF
DNA: TGTGCCAGCAGCGTCGGTCCAGGGTTATACGAGCAGTACTTC

size: few
V: TRBV28
D: TRBD1
J: TRBJ1-5
CDR3: CASSRLDRDDQPQHF
DNA: TGTGCCAGCAGCCGACTCGACAGGGATGATCAGCCCCAGCATTTT

size: .
V: TRBV25-1
D: .
J: TRBJ2-7
CDR3: CASRGYEQYF
DNA: TGTGCCAGCCGCGGGTACGAGCAGTACTTC

size: .
V: TRBV7-9
D: .
J: TRBJ1-2
CDR3: CASSSTPDNRGYTF
DNA: TGTGCCAGCAGCTCTACCCCGGACAATCGTGGCTACACCTTC

size: .
V: TRBV30
D: TRBD1
J: TRBJ1-6
CDR3: CAWSEGQGDSPLHF
DNA: TGTGCCTGGAGTGAAGGACAGGGGGATTCACCCCTCCACTTT

size: .
V: TRBV27
D: TRBD2
J: TRBJ2-3
CDR3: CASSSSGASTDTQYF
DNA: TGTGCCAGCAGTTCGAGCGGGGCTAGCACAGATACGCAGTATTTT

size: .
V: TRBV24-1
D: TRBD2
J: TRBJ2-3
CDR3: CATSDPIAGRSTDTQYF
DNA: TGTGCCACCAGTGACCCTATAGCGGGGAGAAGCACAGATACGCAGTATTTT

size: .
V: TRBV10-2
D: .
J: TRBJ2-7
CDR3: CASRAGQPYEQYF
DNA: TGCGCCAGCAGGGCGGGGCAGCCCTACGAGCAGTACTTC

size: .
V: TRBV29-1
D: TRBD1
J: TRBJ1-2
CDR3: CSVRTGSSYGYTF
DNA: TGCAGCGTGCGGACAGGGTCGAGCTATGGCTACACCTTC

size: .
V: TRBV29-1
D: TRBD1
J: TRBJ2-7
CDR3: CSVVRGTGFNEQYF
DNA: TGCAGCGTTGTACGCGGGACAGGGTTTAATGAGCAGTACTTC

size: .
V: TRBV30
D: TRBD1
J: TRBJ2-3
CDR3: CAWSPRQGATDTQYF
DNA: TGTGCCTGGAGTCCCCGACAGGGGGCCACAGATACGCAGTATTTT

size: .
V: TRBV14
D: .
J: TRBJ1-2
CDR3: CASSSSGQLAFNYGYTF
DNA: TGTGCCAGCAGCAGCTCCGGACAGTTAGCCTTTAACTATGGCTACACCTTC